Shown below are 6 T cell receptor beta chains from a single sample sequenced in a study of cytomegalovirus exposure and HLA in healthy donors. Primers for the PCR totalled 60 Vbeta and 13 Jbeta. Repertoires were generated with immunoSEQ multiplex PCR, while TCRdb's copy carries only in-frame clones and drops some. The sample includes more than 80,000 clones, 63% of them seen just once. Material: PBMCs. These receptors were collected from a woman aged 40 to 50 in good health and CMV-seropositive.

The chain carries TRBV2 and TRBJ2-3, with TRBD2 matching 10 bases. Trimming cost V 6 bases and J 1 base; bases outside gene matches: 7. This CDR3 has 16 residues. The germline V gene encodes CDR1 SNHLY and CDR2 FYNNEI. CDR3: CASRSSGSVGTDTQYF. Written as DNA, the CDR3 is TGTGCCAGCAGGTCTAGCGGGAGTGTTGGCACAGATACGCAGTATTTT.

V is TRBV5-1 and J is TRBJ2-7, with a possible D match to TRBD1 (6 bases). Trimming left V 1 base short and J 3 bases short, with 14 bases between. The CDR3 sequence is 15 residues long. Germline values: CDR1 SGHRS, CDR2 YFSETQ. The CDR3 DNA sequence: TGCGCCAGCAGCTTGTTAGGGGGAGCTGGCTACGAGCAGTACTTC. Translated: CASSLLGGAGYEQYF.

This clone was detected a few times. V and J are TRBV9 and TRBJ2-7, with 11 bases identical to TRBD2. The CDR3 has 16 residues. Germline CDR1 and CDR2: SGDLS and YYNGEE. V gave up 3 bases and J gave up 2 bases; unmatched junction bases: 7. The CDR3 DNA follows: TGTGCCAGCAGCGGACGAGGGACTAGCGGTGCCTACGAGCAGTACTTC. Translated, it gives CASSGRGTSGAYEQYF. The whole variable domain, remainder taken from reference TRBV9 and TRBJ2-7, is DSGVTQTPKHLITATGQRVTLRCSPRSGDLSVYWYQQSLDQGLQFLIQYYNGEERAKGNILERFSAQQFPDLHSELNLSSLELGDSALYFCASSGRGTSGAYEQYFGPGTRLTVT.

This chain joins TRBV5-1 and TRBJ2-7, with TRBD1 identical over 7 bases. Losses at the gene ends were 4 bases for V and 3 bases for J; bases not matched to a gene: 10. CDR3 length: 15 residues. The germline CDR1 and CDR2 sequences are SGHRS and YFSETQ. The CDR3 loop is CASSAGSGGVYEQYF. DNA of the CDR3: TGCGCCAGCAGCGCTGGTTCAGGGGGAGTCTACGAGCAGTACTTC.

This clone was found a few times. The rearrangement uses TRBV10-2 and TRBJ2-7; 14 positions match TRBD2. The CDR3 spans 15 residues. Trimming took 5 bases from V and 5 from J; bases not matched to a gene: 5. Germline-derived CDR1 and CDR2 are WSHSY and SAAADI. The CDR3 loop reads CASSQGTSGSDEQYF. The CDR3, as DNA: TGCGCCAGCAGTCAAGGGACTAGCGGGAGCGACGAGCAGTACTTC.

The J gene is TRBJ1-2, the V gene TRBV4-2; D possibly corresponds to TRBD1 (6 bases). The V and J ends lost 4 bases and 1 base respectively, with 10 bases between them. CDR3 length equals 14 residues. In germline, CDR1 is LGHNA, CDR2 YNFKEQ. The CDR3 nucleotides read TGTGCCAGCAGCCTCGACAGGCTTAACTATGGCTACACCTTC. Protein: CASSLDRLNYGYTF.